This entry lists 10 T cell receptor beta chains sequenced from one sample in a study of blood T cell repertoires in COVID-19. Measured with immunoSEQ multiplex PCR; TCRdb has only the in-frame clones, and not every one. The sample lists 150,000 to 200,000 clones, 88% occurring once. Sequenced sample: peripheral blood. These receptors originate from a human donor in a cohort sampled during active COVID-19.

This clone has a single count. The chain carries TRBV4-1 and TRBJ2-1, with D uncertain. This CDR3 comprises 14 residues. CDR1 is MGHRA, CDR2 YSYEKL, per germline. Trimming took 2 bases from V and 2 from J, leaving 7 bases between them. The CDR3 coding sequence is TGCGCCAGCAGCCAATTAGCCACCTACAATGAGCAGTTCTTC. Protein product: CASSQLATYNEQFF.

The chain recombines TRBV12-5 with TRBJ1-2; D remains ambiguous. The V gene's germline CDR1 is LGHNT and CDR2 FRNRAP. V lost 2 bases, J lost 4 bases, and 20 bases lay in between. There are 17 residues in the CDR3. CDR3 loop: CASGLFPPGRSSYGYTF. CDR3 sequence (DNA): TGTGCTAGTGGTTTGTTCCCTCCGGGGAGGTCTTCCTATGGCTACACCTTC.

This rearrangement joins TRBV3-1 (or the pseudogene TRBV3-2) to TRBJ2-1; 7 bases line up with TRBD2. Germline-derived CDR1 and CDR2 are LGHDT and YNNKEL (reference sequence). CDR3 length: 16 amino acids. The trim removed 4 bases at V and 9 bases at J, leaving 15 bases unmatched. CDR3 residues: CASSPAGTTDKGEQFF. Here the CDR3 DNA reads TGTGCCAGCAGCCCCGCCGGGACTACGGATAAGGGTGAGCAGTTCTTC.

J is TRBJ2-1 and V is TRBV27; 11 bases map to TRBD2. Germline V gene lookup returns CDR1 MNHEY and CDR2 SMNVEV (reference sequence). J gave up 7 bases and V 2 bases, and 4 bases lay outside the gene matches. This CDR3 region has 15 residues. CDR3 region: CASSLAVAGGNEQFF. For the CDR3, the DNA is TGTGCCAGCAGTTTAGCGGTAGCGGGAGGGAATGAGCAGTTCTTC.

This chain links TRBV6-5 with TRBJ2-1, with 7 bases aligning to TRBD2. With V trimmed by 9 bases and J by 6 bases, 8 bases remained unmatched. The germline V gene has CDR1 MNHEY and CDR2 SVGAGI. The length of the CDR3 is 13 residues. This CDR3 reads CASQRDPSNEQFF. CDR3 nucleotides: TGTGCCAGTCAGCGGGACCCCAGCAATGAGCAGTTCTTC.

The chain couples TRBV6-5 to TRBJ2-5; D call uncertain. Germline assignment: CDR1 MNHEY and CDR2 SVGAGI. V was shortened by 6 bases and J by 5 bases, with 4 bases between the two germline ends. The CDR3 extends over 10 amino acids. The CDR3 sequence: CASRSETQYF. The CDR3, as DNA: TGTGCCAGCAGGAGTGAGACCCAGTACTTC.

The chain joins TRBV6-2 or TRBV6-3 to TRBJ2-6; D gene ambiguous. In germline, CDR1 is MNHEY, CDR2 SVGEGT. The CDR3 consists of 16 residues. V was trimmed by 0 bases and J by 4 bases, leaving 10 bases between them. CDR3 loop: CASSYSKKHGANVLTF. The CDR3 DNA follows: TGTGCCAGCAGTTACTCGAAGAAGCACGGGGCCAACGTCCTGACTTTC.

CDR3 coding DNA: TGTGCCAGCAGCTTGGCTCTCTTCACAGATACGCAGTATTTT. This translates into CASSLALFTDTQYF. The V call is TRBV5-4, the J call TRBJ2-3, with D unclear. Trimming shortened V by 0 bases and J by 2 bases, and 7 bases separated the two germline ends. Germline V gives CDR1 SGHNT, CDR2 YYREEE (reference sequence). CDR3 length: 14 amino acids.

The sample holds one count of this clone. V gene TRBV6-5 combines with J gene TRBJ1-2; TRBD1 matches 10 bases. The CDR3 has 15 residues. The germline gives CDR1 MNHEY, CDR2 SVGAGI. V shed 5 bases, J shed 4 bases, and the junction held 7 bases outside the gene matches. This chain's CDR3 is CASSPRTGGGYGYTF. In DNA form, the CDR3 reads TGTGCCAGCAGTCCCCGGACAGGGGGGGGCTATGGCTACACCTTC.

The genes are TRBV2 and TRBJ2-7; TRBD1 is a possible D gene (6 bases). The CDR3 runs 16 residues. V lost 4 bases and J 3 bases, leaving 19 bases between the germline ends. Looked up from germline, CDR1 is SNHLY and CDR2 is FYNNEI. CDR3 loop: CASSGGRLGEGYEQYF. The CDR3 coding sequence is TGTGCCAGCAGTGGGGGGCGGCTGGGTGAGGGCTACGAGCAGTACTTC.